This T cell receptor (beta chain) was sequenced for a study of shared T cell receptors in the human thymus. Trimming removed 5 bases from V and 4 bases from J, with 17 bases in between. The CDR3 extends over 15 amino acids. Germline V gene sequence: CDR1 MNHEY, CDR2 SMNVEV (reference sequence). Assay: immunoSEQ multiplex PCR; the TCRdb copy retains only in-frame clones and omits some. The table lists about 500,000 clones, more than 75% of them singletons. This sample also appeared in a second study, on human thymus T cells. In that study: It was from resections taken during corrective heart surgery that the thymus tissue came. Gene usage (both V and J) appeared biased in thymic and blood repertoires. Related research examined unrelated individuals and reported that their thymic repertoires overlapped highly.

The sequencing sample was made of thymocytes. The TCR originated in a boy in the first two years of life with a congenital heart defect. This chain connects TRBV27 to TRBJ1-2; D is perhaps TRBD1 (6 bases). This CDR3 reads CASSPSPGTFYGYTF. The DNA of the CDR3 is TGTGCCAGCAGTCCCAGTCCCGGGACATTCTATGGCTACACCTTC.